What follows describes a single TCR beta chain. The sample comes from a study of cytomegalovirus exposure and HLA in healthy donors. Germline assignment: CDR1 SGHNT and CDR2 YYREEE (reference sequence). J lost 7 bases, V lost 8 bases, and 11 bases had no gene match. There are 14 residues in the CDR3. The PCR employed 60 Vbeta primers together with 13 Jbeta primers. Method: immunoSEQ multiplex PCR; TCRdb's copy keeps in-frame clones and lacks some. Altogether some 140,000 clones are present, 73% being singletons, with the ten largest covering around 1.2%. Material for sequencing was PBMCs. The TCR sequence derives from a woman between 35 and 50 years old in good health and CMV-seronegative. This chain links TRBV5-4 with TRBJ2-1; 8 bases match TRBD1. CDR3 DNA sequence: TGTGCCAGTACGACAGGGGCCTCGCCAAATGAGCAGTTCTTC. This codes for CASTTGASPNEQFF.